The T cell receptor beta chain under discussion was sequenced for a study of blood T cell repertoires in COVID-19 (dated by TCRdb to 2018 to 2021). In terms of the full investigation: The collaborator samples originated in the United States, Italy and Spain and spanned the acute and convalescent phases of COVID-19. The material from the prospective study consisted of cDNA or gDNA derived from T cells, B-cell-depleted T cells, or PBMCs. A freely available public database, intended as a resource for researchers studying the immune response to SARS-CoV-2, is where the repertoires were released. Subjects who had been exposed to COVID-19, were actively infected with it, or had recovered from it provided the deeply sampled blood TCRbeta repertoires that made up the dataset. Samples came from the ongoing ImmuneRACE study (first 160 participants) plus 1,254 subjects from 6 global collaborators. HLA class I and class II types, where available, came from metadata supplied by the sample provider rather than from assay-based typing. A de-identified subject ID, COVID-19 status, age in years and sex were almost always included in the sample metadata.

Spanning cysteine to phenylalanine, the CDR3 consists of 16 amino acids. CDR3 DNA only is kept here, 48 bases in frame from base 1. The germline V gene (reference sequence) provides CDR1 LGHDT and CDR2 YNNKEL. V is pruned by 4 bases and J by 9 bases, leaving 14 bases of the junction without a gene match. In Seattle, one collaborating source enrolled patients while the infection was active and tracked those patients longitudinally over the course of disease. The collaborating institutions used their own protocols to collect whole blood in K2EDTA tubes. For TCRbeta analysis, collaborators shipped samples as frozen whole blood, isolated PBMCs, or DNA extracted from either of those sample types. TCRbeta CDR3 regions were amplified from genomic DNA by means of the immunoSEQ Assay, a bias-controlled multiplex PCR. As for the original processing: Within the assay, amplification of reference gene primers was used to estimate how many nucleated cells each sample contained. To quantify the absolute abundance of each unique TCRbeta CDR3 rearrangement, sequence reads were collapsed and filtered. For each sample, productive Simpson clonality was calculated as the square root of Simpson's diversity index over productive rearrangements. In TCRdb, the immuneACCESS table is reduced to in-frame sequences with V and J assigned. These tables do not hold every clone; where another copy was compared, an unresolved V gene accounts for under half, and the others remain unexplained. V and J calls and clone size come straight from that table; D and trimming were deduced from the DNA. Here the sample has 200,000 to 300,000 clones; around 87% occur a single time. Of the sample, roughly 4.9% is held by the ten largest clones.

In its sample, this clone was seen once. Its antigen target is currently unknown. Per-base quality was not reported, and no clone a single base away is much larger than it. Points the paper makes about the study in general: The amount of clinical and demographic metadata varied by source and participant and was provided uncurated.

The source of this sequence is a woman aged 60-75 years with COVID-19, enrolled during active disease. The sequenced sample was peripheral blood. The sequence links TRBV3-1 (or the pseudogene TRBV3-2) to TRBJ2-1, with 8 middle bases fitting TRBD2. The CDR3 is CASSRIGRAVGGEQFF. The DNA sequence reads TGTGCCAGCAGCCGGATCGGGAGGGCCGTTGGTGGTGAGCAGTTCTTC.